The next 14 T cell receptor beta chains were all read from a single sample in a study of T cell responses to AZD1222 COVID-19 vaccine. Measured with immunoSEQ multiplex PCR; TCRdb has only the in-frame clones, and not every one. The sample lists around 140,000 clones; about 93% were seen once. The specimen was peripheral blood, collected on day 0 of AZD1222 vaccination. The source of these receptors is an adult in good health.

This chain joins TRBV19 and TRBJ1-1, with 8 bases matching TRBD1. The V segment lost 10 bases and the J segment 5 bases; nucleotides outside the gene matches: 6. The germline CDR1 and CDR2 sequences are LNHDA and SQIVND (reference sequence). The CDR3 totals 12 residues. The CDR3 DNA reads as TGTGCCATCCGAGGACAGGGAACTGAAGCTTTCTTT. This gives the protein CAIRGQGTEAFF.

Here the CDR3 reads CASSQHPHPENSPLHF. In nucleotides, the CDR3 is TGTGCCAGCAGCCAACACCCGCATCCAGAAAATTCACCCCTCCACTTT. The genes are TRBV3-1 (or the pseudogene TRBV3-2) and TRBJ1-6; D is undetermined. Looked up from germline, CDR1 is LGHDT and CDR2 is YNNKEL (reference sequence). CDR3 size: 16 residues. V lost 2 bases, J lost 7 bases, and 15 bases lay in between.

The CDR3 DNA follows: TGTGCCAGCAGCTATATCTCGGCGACTAACGAGCAGTACTTC. Its translation is CASSYISATNEQYF. The rearrangement links TRBV14 to TRBJ2-7, with D perhaps matching TRBD2 (5 bases). Germline CDR1 SGHDN, CDR2 FVKESK. The CDR3 is 14 amino acids. With 5 bases removed from V and 5 bases from J, the gap between germline ends came to 16 bases. Full variable domain (rest looked up from reference TRBV14 and TRBJ2-7): EAGVTQFPSHSVIEKGQTVTLRCDPISGHDNLYWYRRVMGKEIKFLLHFVKESKQDESGMPNNRFLAERTGGTYSTLKVQPAELEDSGVYFCASSYISATNEQYFGPGTRLTVT.

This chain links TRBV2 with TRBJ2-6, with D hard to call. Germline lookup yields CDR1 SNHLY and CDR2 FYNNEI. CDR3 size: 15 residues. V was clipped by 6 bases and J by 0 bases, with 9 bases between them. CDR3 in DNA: TGTGCCAGCAGCGAACTCAGCTCTGGGGCCAACGTCCTGACTTTC. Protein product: CASSELSSGANVLTF.

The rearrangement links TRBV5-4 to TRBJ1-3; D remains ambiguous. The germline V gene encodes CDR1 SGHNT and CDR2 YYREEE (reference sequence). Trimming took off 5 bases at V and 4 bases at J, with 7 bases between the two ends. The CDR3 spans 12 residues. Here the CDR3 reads CASSLQGNTIYF. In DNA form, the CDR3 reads TGTGCCAGCAGTCTACAGGGAAACACCATATATTTT.

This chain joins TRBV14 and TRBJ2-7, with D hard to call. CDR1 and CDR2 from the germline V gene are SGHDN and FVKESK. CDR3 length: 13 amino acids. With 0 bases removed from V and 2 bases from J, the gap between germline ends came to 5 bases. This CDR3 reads CASSQETPYEQYF. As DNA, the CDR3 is TGTGCCAGCAGCCAAGAAACACCCTACGAGCAGTACTTC.

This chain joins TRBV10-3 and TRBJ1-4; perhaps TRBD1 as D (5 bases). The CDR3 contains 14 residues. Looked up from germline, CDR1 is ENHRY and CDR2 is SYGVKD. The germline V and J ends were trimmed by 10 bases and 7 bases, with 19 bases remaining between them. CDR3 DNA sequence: TGTGCCACCAAGTGGGGGGATACGGGTGAAAAACTGTTTTTT. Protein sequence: CATKWGDTGEKLFF.

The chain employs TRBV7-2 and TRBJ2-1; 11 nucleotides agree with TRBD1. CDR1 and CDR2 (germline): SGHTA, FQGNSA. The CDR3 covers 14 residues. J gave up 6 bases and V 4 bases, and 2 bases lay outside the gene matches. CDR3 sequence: CASSSGTGGNEQFF. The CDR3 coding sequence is TGTGCCAGCAGCTCCGGGACAGGGGGCAATGAGCAGTTCTTC.

CDR3 DNA sequence: TGCGCCAGCAGGAAAGGGGATTCCACTGAAGCTTTCTTT. Protein sequence: CASRKGDSTEAFF. V is TRBV10-2 and J is TRBJ1-1; possibly TRBD1 for D (5 bases). Trimming took off 6 bases at V and 4 bases at J, with 12 bases between the two ends. This CDR3 region has 13 residues. Per the germline V gene, CDR1 is WSHSY and CDR2 is SAAADI.

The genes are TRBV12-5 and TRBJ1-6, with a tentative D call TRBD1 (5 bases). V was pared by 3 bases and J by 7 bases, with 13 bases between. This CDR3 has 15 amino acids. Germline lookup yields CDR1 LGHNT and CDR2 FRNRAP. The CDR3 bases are TGTGCTAGTGGTTTTGGTAAGGCAGGGAATTCACCCCTCCACTTT. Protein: CASGFGKAGNSPLHF.

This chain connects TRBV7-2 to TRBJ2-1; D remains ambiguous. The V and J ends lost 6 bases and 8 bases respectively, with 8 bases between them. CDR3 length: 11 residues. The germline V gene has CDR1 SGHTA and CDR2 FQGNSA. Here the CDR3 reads CASSIGYEQFF. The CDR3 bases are TGTGCCAGCAGTATAGGGTATGAGCAGTTCTTC.

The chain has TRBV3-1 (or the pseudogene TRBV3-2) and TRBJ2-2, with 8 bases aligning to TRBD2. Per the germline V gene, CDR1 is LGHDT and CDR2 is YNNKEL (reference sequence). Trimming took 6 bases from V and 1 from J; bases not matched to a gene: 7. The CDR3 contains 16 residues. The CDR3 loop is CASSPSGRKNTGELFF. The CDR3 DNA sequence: TGTGCCAGCAGTCCTAGCGGGCGTAAGAACACCGGGGAGCTGTTTTTT.

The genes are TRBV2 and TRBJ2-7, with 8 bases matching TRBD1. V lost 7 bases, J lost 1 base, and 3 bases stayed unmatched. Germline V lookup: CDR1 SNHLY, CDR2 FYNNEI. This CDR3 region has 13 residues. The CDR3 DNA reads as TGTGCCAGCAATGGACAGGGATCCTACGAGCAGTACTTC. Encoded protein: CASNGQGSYEQYF.

CDR3 in amino acids: CASSLGGGFSYEQYF. The DNA for the CDR3 is TGTGCCAGCAGCTTAGGGGGTGGGTTCTCCTACGAGCAGTACTTC. The gene calls are TRBV7-2 and TRBJ2-7; unclear D gene. Deletions cut 1 base from V and 0 bases from J, with 10 bases between. Germline loops: CDR1 SGHTA, CDR2 FQGNSA. The length of the CDR3 is 15 residues.